This entry concerns a single T cell receptor (beta chain). This record belongs to a study of blood T cell repertoires in COVID-19. Turning to the study itself: From the United States, Italy and Spain came samples of acute and convalescent COVID-19.

The germline gives CDR1 SGHVS, CDR2 FQNEAQ. The junction had 12 bases not matched to a gene; V was cut back by 8 bases and J by 4 bases. This CDR3 spans 16 amino acids. TCRdb's copy holds only in-frame clones and misses some; the assay was immunoSEQ multiplex PCR. The table lists approximately 160,000 clones, about 85% of them singletons. What was sequenced was peripheral blood. This TCR was recovered from a man in his sixties who had recovered from COVID-19. This chain uses TRBV7-8 with TRBJ2-1, with 9 bases identical to TRBD1. In nucleotides, the CDR3 is TGTGCCAGCGGGGGAACTGGGACAGGGTCGTACAATGAGCAGTTCTTC. This codes for CASGGTGTGSYNEQFF.